Presented here are 18 T cell receptor beta chains from one specimen sequenced in a study of cytomegalovirus exposure and HLA in healthy donors. TCRdb keeps only in-frame clones here, not all; method: immunoSEQ multiplex PCR. The profile covers hundreds of thousands of clones, with roughly 85% appearing a single time and roughly 0.8% taken by the ten largest. What was sequenced was PBMCs. The receptors were gathered from a woman aged 18-29 years in good health and CMV-seronegative.

The chain recombines TRBV30 with TRBJ1-1; 10 bases map to TRBD1. The V segment lost 0 bases and the J segment 8 bases; nucleotides outside the gene matches: 12. CDR1 GTSNPN and CDR2 SVGIG come from the germline V gene (reference sequence). This CDR3 spans 16 amino acids. The CDR3 is CAWSVIIGQGGIEAFF. CDR3 DNA sequence: TGTGCCTGGAGTGTGATTATAGGACAGGGGGGAATCGAAGCTTTCTTT.

V is TRBV30 and J is TRBJ2-7; D may be TRBD1 (5 bases). The CDR3 length is 13 residues. V was trimmed by 1 base and J by 6 bases, leaving 13 bases between them. Germline V lookup: CDR1 GTSNPN, CDR2 SVGIG (reference sequence). The CDR3 DNA reads TGTGCCTGGAGTGCCCAGGGCCCGACCGAGCAGTACTTC. This encodes CAWSAQGPTEQYF.

The V gene is TRBV29-1, the J gene TRBJ1-1, with 10 bases aligning to TRBD1. This CDR3 is 14 amino acids long. The trim removed 2 bases at V and 5 bases at J, leaving 5 bases unmatched. The germline gives CDR1 SQVTM, CDR2 ANQGSEA. In nucleotides, the CDR3 is TGCAGCGTTGAACTGGGACAGGGGAATACTGAAGCTTTCTTT. Translation gives CSVELGQGNTEAFF.

The V and J genes are TRBV10-3 and TRBJ1-2; TRBD1 might be the D (5 bases). V lost 2 bases, J lost 7 bases, and 23 bases lay in between. This CDR3 spans 17 amino acids. Looked up from germline, CDR1 is ENHRY and CDR2 is SYGVKD. CDR3 protein: CAISETSGDLGVGGYTF. In DNA form, the CDR3 reads TGTGCCATCAGTGAGACCAGCGGGGACCTTGGGGTAGGTGGCTACACCTTC.

The chain is built from TRBV28 and TRBJ2-7; 8 bases match TRBD2. This CDR3 has 13 amino acids. The germline V gene has CDR1 MDHEN and CDR2 SYDVKM. The junction had 11 bases not matched to a gene; V was cut back by 11 bases and J by 5 bases. The CDR3 sequence is CAAGGGRSNEQYF. In nucleotides, the CDR3 is TGTGCCGCGGGGGGCGGGAGAAGTAACGAGCAGTACTTC.

The chain's CDR3 is CASSPPEGETQYF. CDR3 nucleotides: TGTGCCAGCAGCCCACCGGAGGGAGAGACCCAGTACTTC. This chain uses TRBV2 with TRBJ2-5; the D gene is possibly TRBD2 (6 bases). CDR1 and CDR2 (germline): SNHLY, FYNNEI. The CDR3 is made up of 13 amino acids. V lost 6 bases to trimming and J lost 4 bases, with 12 bases between them.

The chain carries TRBV15 and TRBJ2-7; TRBD1 is a possible D gene (5 bases). CDR1 is LNHNV, CDR2 YYDKDF, per germline (reference sequence). V was trimmed by 0 bases and J by 0 bases, leaving 21 bases between them. The CDR3 totals 19 residues. Here the CDR3 reads CATSRDGNSLGVSSYEQYF. The DNA for the CDR3 is TGTGCCACCAGCAGAGATGGTAATAGCTTAGGGGTGAGCTCCTACGAGCAGTACTTC.

V is TRBV27 and J is TRBJ1-5; 8 bases align to TRBD1. The CDR3 is 15 amino acids. CDR1 is MNHEY and CDR2 is SMNVEV in the germline V gene (reference sequence). Trimming took 1 base from V and 7 from J; bases not matched to a gene: 6. The CDR3 loop is CASSLYQGADQPQHF. DNA of the CDR3: TGTGCCAGCAGTTTATATCAGGGGGCCGACCAGCCCCAGCATTTT.

The rearrangement links TRBV19 to TRBJ2-7; TRBD1 agrees at 10 bases. The CDR3 contains 15 residues. V lost 6 bases to trimming and J lost 4 bases; unmatched junction nucleotides: 9. Germline lookup yields CDR1 LNHDA and CDR2 SQIVND (reference sequence). In DNA, the CDR3 is TGTGCCAGTAGCCGAGGACAGGGGGGTCGGTACGAGCAGTACTTC. Translating it yields CASSRGQGGRYEQYF.

The chain carries TRBV7-8 and TRBJ2-7; 7 bases fit TRBD2. The germline V gene has CDR1 SGHVS and CDR2 FQNEAQ. The CDR3 is 15 residues long. Trimming cost V 0 bases and J 9 bases; bases outside gene matches: 11. CDR3 DNA sequence: TGTGCCAGCAGCTTAGCGCTCGGGACTACCACGAGGCAGTACTTC. Encoded protein: CASSLALGTTTRQYF.

The rearrangement uses TRBV7-3 and TRBJ2-7, with 9 bases lining up with TRBD2. CDR3 length equals 14 residues. Germline values: CDR1 SGHTA, CDR2 FQGTGA. The junction had 5 bases not matched to a gene; V was cut back by 5 bases and J by 3 bases. CDR3 nucleotide sequence: TGTGCCAGCAGCCTTAGCGGGGGCAGCTACGAGCAGTACTTC. It codes for CASSLSGGSYEQYF.

The chain links TRBV5-1 to TRBJ2-7; 10 bases line up with TRBD1. The CDR3 loop spans 14 amino acids. Trimming removed 3 bases from V and 1 base from J; junction bases left unmatched: 1. Germline V gives CDR1 SGHRS, CDR2 YFSETQ. This CDR3 reads CASSWTGGSYEQYF. DNA of the CDR3: TGCGCCAGCAGCTGGACAGGGGGATCCTACGAGCAGTACTTC.

This chain links TRBV11-2 with TRBJ2-1; 7 positions match TRBD2. Germline lookup yields CDR1 SGHAT and CDR2 FQNNGV. V was pared by 1 base and J by 0 bases, with 6 bases of the junction left unmatched. The CDR3 totals 17 residues. CDR3 nucleotides: TGTGCCAGCAGCTTAGTGATGGGGGGGAGCTCCTACAATGAGCAGTTCTTC. This encodes CASSLVMGGSSYNEQFF.

The chain combines TRBV29-1 with TRBJ1-4; D is undetermined. CDR1 is SQVTM, CDR2 ANQGSEA, per germline. The CDR3 is 16 residues long. The V gene lost 8 bases and the J gene lost 0 bases, with 19 bases spanning the gap. In DNA form, the CDR3 reads TGCAGCCCCCAAAACCGGCGGTTTGCAACTAATGAAAAACTGTTTTTT. As protein: CSPQNRRFATNEKLFF. Using reference TRBV29-1 and TRBJ1-4 for the parts outside the CDR3, the full variable domain is SAVISQKPSRDICQRGTSLTIQCQVDSQVTMMFWYRQQPGQSLTLIATANQGSEATYESGFVIDKFPISRPNLTFSTLTVSNMSPEDSSIYLCSPQNRRFATNEKLFFGSGTQLSVL.

The V and J genes are TRBV15 and TRBJ1-1; D is possibly TRBD1 (5 bases). V was pared by 1 base and J by 5 bases, with 14 bases between. Looked up from germline, CDR1 is LNHNV and CDR2 is YYDKDF (reference sequence). The CDR3 runs 15 residues. The CDR3 sequence: CATSRVGVRKTEAFF. The CDR3 DNA reads as TGTGCCACCAGCAGAGTAGGGGTCAGGAAGACTGAAGCTTTCTTT.

Regarding this clone: Its ends do not fully match the called genes, so a read error is possible. The chain is built from TRBV10-1 and TRBJ1-2, with D maybe TRBD1 (5 bases). Looked up from germline, CDR1 is WNHNN and CDR2 is SYGVQD (reference sequence). The CDR3 is 10 amino acids. The CDR3 sequence is CASSLQGTAF. CDR3 DNA sequence: TGCGCCAGCAGTCTGCAGGGTACGGCCTTC.

The chain uses TRBV29-1 and TRBJ2-3, with D tentatively TRBD2 (6 bases). The CDR3 contains 15 residues. Germline V gene data show CDR1 as SQVTM and CDR2 as ANQGSEA. Trimming cost V 6 bases and J 0 bases, with 16 bases left between them. For the CDR3, the DNA is TGCAGCGTGCGGGGACTGATTGCTAGCACAGATACGCAGTATTTT. Translated, it gives CSVRGLIASTDTQYF.

The chain is built from TRBV5-1 and TRBJ1-3; D gene unclear. The germline V gene encodes CDR1 SGHRS and CDR2 YFSETQ. The V gene lost 0 bases and the J gene lost 0 bases, with 10 bases spanning the gap. The CDR3 runs 16 residues. The CDR3: CASSLGPRVSGNTIYF. Here the CDR3 DNA reads TGCGCCAGCAGCTTGGGGCCGAGGGTCTCTGGAAACACCATATATTTT.